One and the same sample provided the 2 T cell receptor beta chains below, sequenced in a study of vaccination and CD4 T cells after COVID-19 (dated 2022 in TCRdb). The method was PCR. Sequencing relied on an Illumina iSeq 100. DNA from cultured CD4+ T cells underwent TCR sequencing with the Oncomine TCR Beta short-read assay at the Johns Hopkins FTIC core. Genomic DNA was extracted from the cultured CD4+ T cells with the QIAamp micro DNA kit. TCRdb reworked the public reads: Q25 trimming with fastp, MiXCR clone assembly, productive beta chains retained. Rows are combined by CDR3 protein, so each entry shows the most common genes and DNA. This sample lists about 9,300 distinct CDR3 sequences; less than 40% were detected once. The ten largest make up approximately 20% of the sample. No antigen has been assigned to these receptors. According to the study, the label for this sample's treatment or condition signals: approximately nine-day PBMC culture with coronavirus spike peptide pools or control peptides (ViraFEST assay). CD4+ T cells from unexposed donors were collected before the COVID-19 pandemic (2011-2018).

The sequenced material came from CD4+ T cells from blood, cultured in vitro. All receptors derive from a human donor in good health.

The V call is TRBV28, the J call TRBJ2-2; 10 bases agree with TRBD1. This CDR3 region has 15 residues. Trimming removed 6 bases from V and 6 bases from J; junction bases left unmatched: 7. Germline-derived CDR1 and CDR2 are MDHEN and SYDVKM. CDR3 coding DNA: TGTGCCAGCAGATCCCCGGGACAGGGGTCCGGGGAGCTGTTTTTT. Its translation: CASRSPGQGSGELFF. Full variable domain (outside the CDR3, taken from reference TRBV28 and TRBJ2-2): DVKVTQSSRYLVKRTGEKVFLECVQDMDHENMFWYRQDPGLGLRLIYFSYDVKMKEKGDIPEGYSVSREKKERFSLILESASTNQTSMYLCASRSPGQGSGELFFGEGSRLTVL.

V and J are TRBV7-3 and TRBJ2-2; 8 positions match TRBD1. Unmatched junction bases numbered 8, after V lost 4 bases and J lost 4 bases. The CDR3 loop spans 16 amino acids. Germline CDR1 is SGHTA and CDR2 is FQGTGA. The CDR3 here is CASSSRGQGFTGELFF. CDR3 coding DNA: TGTGCCAGCAGCTCCCGCGGACAGGGATTCACCGGGGAGCTGTTTTTT.